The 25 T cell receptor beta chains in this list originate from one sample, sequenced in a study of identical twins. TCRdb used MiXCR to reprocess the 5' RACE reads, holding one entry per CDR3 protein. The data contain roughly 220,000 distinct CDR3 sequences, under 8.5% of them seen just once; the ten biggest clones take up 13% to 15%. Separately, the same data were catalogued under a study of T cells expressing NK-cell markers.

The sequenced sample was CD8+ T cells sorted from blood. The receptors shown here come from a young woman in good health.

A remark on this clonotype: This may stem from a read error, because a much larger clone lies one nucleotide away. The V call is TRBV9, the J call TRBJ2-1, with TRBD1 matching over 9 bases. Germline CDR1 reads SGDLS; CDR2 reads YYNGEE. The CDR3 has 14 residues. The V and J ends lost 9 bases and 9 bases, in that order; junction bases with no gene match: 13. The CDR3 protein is CATSPWTGVGEQFF. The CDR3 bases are TGTGCCACCTCCCCCTGGACAGGGGTCGGTGAGCAGTTCTTC.

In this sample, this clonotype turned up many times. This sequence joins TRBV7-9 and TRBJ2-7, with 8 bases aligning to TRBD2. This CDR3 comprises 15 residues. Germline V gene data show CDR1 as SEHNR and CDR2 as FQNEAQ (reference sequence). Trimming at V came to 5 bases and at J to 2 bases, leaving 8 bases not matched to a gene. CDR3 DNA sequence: TGTGCCAGCAGCCCGCCGACGGGGGGGGCCTACGAGCAGTACTTC. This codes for CASSPPTGGAYEQYF.

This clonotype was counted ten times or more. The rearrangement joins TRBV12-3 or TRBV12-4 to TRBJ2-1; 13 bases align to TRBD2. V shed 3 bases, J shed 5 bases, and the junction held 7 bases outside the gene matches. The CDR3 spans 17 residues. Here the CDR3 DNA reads TGTGCCAGCAGTTTCTCCCGACTAGCGGGAGGCCACAATGAGCAGTTCTTC. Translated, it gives CASSFSRLAGGHNEQFF.

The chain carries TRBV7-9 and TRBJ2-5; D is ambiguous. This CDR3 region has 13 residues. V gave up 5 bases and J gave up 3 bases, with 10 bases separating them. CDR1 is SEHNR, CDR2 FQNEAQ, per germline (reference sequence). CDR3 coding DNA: TGTGCCAGCAGCGCACTGCGGAAAGAGACCCAGTACTTC. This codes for CASSALRKETQYF.

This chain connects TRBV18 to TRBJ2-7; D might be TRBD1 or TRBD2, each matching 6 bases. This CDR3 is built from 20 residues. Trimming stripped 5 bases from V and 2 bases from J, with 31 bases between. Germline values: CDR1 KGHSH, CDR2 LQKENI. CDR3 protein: CASSRVRGRRPGVEPYEQYF. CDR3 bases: TGTGCCAGCTCAAGGGTTCGGGGGCGTAGACCCGGGGTCGAGCCCTACGAGCAGTACTTC.

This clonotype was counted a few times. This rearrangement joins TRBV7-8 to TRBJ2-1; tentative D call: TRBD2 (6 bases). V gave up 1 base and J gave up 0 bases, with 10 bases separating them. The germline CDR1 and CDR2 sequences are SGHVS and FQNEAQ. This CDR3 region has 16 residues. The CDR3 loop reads CASSLGHGSSYNEQFF. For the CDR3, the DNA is TGTGCCAGCAGCTTAGGTCACGGGAGCTCCTACAATGAGCAGTTCTTC.

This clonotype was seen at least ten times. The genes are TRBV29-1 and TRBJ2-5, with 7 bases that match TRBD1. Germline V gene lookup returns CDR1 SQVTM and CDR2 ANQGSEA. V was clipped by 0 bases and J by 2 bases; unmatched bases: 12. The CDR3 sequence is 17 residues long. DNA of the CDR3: TGCAGCGTTGAAGACCCCCGGGACAGACGGATTCAAGAGACCCAGTACTTC. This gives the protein CSVEDPRDRRIQETQYF.

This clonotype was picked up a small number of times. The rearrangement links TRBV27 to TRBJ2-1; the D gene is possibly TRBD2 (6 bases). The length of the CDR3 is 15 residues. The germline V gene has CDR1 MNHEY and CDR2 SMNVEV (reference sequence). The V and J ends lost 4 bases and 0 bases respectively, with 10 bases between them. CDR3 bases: TGTGCCAGCAGTTATAGCGGTTCCTCCTACAATGAGCAGTTCTTC. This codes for CASSYSGSSYNEQFF.

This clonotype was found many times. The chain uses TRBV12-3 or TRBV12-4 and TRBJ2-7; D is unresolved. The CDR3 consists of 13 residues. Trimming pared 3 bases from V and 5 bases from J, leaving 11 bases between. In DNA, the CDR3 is TGTGCCAGCAGTTTCTCGGTAGTCAACGAGCAGTACTTC. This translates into CASSFSVVNEQYF.

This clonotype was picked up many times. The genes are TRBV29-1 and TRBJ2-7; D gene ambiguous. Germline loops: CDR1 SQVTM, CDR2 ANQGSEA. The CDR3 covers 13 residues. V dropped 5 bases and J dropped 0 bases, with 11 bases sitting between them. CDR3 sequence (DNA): TGCAGCGTTCTGACTCCCAGCTCCTACGAGCAGTACTTC. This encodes CSVLTPSSYEQYF.

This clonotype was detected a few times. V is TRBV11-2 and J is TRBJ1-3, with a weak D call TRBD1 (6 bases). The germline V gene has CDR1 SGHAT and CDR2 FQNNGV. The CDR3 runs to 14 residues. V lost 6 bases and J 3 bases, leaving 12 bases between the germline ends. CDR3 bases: TGTGCCAGCAGAAGGGGGGGCGGTGGAAACACCATATATTTT. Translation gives CASRRGGGGNTIYF.

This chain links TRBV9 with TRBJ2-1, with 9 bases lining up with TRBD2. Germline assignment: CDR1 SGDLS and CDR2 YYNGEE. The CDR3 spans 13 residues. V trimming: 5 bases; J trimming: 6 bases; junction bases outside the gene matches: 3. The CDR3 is CASRATSGNEQFF. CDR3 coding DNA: TGTGCCAGCAGGGCGACTAGCGGCAATGAGCAGTTCTTC.

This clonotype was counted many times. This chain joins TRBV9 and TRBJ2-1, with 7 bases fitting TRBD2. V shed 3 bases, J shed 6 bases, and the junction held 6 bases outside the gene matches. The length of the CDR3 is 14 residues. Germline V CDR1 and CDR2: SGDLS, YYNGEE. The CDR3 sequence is CASSDGGRGNEQFF. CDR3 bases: TGTGCCAGCAGCGACGGTGGGAGGGGCAATGAGCAGTTCTTC.

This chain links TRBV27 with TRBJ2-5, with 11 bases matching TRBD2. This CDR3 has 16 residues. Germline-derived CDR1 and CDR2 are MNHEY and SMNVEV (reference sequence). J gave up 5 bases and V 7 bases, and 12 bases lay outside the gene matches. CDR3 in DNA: TGTGCCAGCAAATACTACTTGACTAGCGGGGATGAGACCCAGTACTTC. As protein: CASKYYLTSGDETQYF.

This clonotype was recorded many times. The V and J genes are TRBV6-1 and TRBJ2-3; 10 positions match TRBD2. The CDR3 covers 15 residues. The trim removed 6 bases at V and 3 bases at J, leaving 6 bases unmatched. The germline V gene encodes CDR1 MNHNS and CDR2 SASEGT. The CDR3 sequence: CASSSLAGDTDTQYF. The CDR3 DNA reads TGTGCCAGCAGCTCGCTAGCGGGAGATACAGATACGCAGTATTTT.

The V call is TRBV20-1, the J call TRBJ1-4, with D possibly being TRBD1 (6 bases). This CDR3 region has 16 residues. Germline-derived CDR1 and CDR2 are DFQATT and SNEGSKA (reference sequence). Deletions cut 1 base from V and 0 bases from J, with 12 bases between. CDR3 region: CSARAFQGSTNEKLFF. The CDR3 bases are TGCAGTGCTAGAGCGTTCCAGGGGTCAACTAATGAAAAACTGTTTTTT.

This CDR3 is CASSGYGTQEDSGANVLTF. The CDR3 DNA follows: TGTGCCAGCAGCGGATACGGGACCCAAGAAGACTCTGGGGCCAACGTCCTGACTTTC. The chain couples TRBV9 to TRBJ2-6, with D perhaps matching TRBD1 or TRBD2 (5 bases each). CDR1 is SGDLS and CDR2 is YYNGEE in the germline V gene. The CDR3 has 19 residues. The ends were cut back, 3 bases at V and 0 bases at J, with 19 bases in the middle.

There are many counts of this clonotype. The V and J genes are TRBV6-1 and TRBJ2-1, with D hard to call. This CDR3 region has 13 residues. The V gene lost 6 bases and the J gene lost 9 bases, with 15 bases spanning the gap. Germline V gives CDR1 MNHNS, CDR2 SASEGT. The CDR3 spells CASSPIKRFEQFF. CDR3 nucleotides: TGTGCCAGCAGCCCCATCAAGCGTTTTGAGCAGTTCTTC.

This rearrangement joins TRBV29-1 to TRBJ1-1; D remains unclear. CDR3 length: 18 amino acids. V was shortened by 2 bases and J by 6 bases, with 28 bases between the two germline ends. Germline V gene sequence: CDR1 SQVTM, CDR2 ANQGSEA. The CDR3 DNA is TGCAGCGTTGAAAGGTCGGAGCGATTTACCCCGACACGGGCTGAAGCTTTCTTT. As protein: CSVERSERFTPTRAEAFF.

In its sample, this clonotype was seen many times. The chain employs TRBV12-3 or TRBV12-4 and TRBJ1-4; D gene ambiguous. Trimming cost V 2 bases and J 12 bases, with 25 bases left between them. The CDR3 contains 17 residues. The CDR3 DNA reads TGTGCCAGCAGTTTATGGTCTCCCACCTCCCTTGTCGGAGAACTGTTTTTT. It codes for CASSLWSPTSLVGELFF.

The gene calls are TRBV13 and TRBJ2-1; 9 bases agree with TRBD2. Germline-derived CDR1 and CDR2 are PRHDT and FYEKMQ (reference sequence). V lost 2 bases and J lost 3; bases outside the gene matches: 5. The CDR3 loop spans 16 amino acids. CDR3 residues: CASSLSLAGIYNEQFF. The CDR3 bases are TGTGCCAGCAGCTTAAGCCTAGCGGGGATCTACAATGAGCAGTTCTTC.

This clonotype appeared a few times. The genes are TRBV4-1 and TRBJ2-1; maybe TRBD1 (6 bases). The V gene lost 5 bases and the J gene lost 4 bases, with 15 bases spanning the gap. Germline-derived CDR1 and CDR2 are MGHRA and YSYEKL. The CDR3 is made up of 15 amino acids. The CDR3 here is CASSSTGTPYNEQFF. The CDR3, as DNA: TGCGCCAGCAGCTCAACCGGGACACCTTACAATGAGCAGTTCTTC.

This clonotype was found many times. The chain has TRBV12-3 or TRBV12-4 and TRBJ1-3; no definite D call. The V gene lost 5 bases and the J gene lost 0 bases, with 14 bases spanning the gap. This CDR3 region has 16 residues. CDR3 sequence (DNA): TGTGCCAGCAGTGAGGGTGAATTTGTCTCTGGAAACACCATATATTTT. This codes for CASSEGEFVSGNTIYF.

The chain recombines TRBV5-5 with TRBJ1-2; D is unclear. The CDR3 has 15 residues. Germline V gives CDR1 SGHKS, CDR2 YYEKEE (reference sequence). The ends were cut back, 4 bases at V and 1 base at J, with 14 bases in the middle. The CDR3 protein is CASSQTTDFNYGYTF. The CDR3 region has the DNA TGTGCCAGCAGCCAAACTACAGATTTTAACTATGGCTACACCTTC. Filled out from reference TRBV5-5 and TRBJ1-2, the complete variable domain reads DAGVTQSPTHLIKTRGQQVTLRCSPISGHKSVSWYQQVLGQGPQFIFQYYEKEERGRGNFPDRFSARQFPNYSSELNVNALLLGDSALYLCASSQTTDFNYGYTFGSGTRLTVV.

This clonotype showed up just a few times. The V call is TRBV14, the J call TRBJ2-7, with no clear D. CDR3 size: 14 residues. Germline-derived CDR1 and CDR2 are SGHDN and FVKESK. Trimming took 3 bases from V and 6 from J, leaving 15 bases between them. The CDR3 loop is CASSHPGSRAEQYF. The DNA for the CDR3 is TGTGCCAGCAGCCATCCGGGCTCACGAGCCGAGCAGTACTTC.